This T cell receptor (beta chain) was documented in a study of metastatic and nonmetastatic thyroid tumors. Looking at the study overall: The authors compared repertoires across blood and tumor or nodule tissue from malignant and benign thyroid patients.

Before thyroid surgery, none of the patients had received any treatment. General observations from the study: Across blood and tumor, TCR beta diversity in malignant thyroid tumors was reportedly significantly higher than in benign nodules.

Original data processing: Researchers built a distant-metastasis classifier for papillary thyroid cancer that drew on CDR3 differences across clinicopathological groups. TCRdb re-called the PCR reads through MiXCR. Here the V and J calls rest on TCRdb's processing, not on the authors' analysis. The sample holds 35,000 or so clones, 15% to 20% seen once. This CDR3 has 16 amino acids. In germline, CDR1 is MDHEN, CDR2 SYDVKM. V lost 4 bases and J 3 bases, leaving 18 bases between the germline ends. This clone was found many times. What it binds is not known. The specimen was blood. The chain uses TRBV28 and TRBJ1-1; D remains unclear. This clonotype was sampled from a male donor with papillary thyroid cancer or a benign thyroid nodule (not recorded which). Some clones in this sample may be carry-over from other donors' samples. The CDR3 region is CASSSPGSPEYTEAFF. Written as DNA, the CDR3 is TGTGCCAGCAGTTCCCCTGGCTCGCCAGAATACACTGAAGCTTTCTTT.